This TCR beta chain was recovered during a study of OX40 agonist ivuxolimab in advanced cancers. Study information: The patients received ivuxolimab by intravenous route every 2 weeks at 0.01 to 10 mg/kg. Two cutaneous melanoma patients and one hepatocellular carcinoma patient, three in all, had partial responses. Study-wide findings and caveats: Average numbers of expanded clones were greater in CD8+ T cells than in CD4+.

Generated by immunoSEQ multiplex PCR, the TCRdb table keeps only in-frame clones and is missing some. This sample has 65,000 or so clones, with 86% found just once. With regard to this clone: What it binds is not known.

People who had autoimmune disease history or systemic immunosuppression were excluded. Trimming shortened V by 5 bases and J by 1 base, and 8 bases separated the two germline ends. The CDR3 length is 13 residues. Germline V gene data show CDR1 as SGHNT and CDR2 as YENEEA. The input for sequencing was CD4+ or CD8+ T cells sorted from blood, taken in a trial of the OX40 agonist ivuxolimab. The J gene is TRBJ2-5, the V gene TRBV11-3, with unresolved D. The sequence was collected from an adult with an advanced solid tumor such as melanoma, head and neck, liver or kidney cancer. The CDR3 bases are TGTGCCAGCAGCCTAAACTTCCAAGAGACCCAGTACTTC. Its translation is CASSLNFQETQYF.